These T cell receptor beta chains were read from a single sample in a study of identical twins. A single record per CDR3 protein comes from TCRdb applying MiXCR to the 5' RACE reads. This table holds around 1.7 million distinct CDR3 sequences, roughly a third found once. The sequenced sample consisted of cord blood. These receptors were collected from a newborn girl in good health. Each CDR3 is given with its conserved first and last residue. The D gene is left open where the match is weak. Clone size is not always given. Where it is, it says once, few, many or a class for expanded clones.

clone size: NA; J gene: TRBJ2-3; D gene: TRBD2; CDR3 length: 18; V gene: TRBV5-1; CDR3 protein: CASSLALAGGSSTDTQYF; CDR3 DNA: TGCGCCAGCAGCTTGGCTCTAGCGGGGGGTTCTAGCACAGATACGCAGTATTTT
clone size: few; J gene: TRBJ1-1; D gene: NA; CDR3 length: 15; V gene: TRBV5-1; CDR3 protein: CASSLEGIRGGKAFF; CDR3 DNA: TGCGCCAGCAGCTTGGAGGGTATTCGGGGAGGAAAAGCTTTCTTT
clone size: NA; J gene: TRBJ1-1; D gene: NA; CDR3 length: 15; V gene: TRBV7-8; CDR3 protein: CASSLAGSTNTEAFF; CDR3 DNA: TGTGCCAGCAGCTTAGCGGGGAGCACGAACACTGAAGCTTTCTTT
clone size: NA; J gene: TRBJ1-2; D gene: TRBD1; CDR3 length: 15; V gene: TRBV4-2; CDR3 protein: CASSQAPGQIYGYTF; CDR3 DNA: TGTGCCAGCAGCCAAGCGCCGGGACAGATATATGGCTACACCTTC
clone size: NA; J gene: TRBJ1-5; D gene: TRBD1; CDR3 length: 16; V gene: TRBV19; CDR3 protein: CASKKPGQPNNQPQHF; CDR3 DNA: TGTGCCAGCAAAAAACCGGGACAGCCGAACAATCAGCCCCAGCATTTT
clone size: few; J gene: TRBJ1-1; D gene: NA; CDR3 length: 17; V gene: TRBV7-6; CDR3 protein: CASSLVTGNQMNTEAFF; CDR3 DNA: TGTGCCAGCAGCCTTGTGACAGGCAACCAAATGAACACTGAAGCTTTCTTT
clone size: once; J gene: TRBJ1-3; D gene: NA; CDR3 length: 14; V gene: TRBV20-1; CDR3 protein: CSALLQEGYNAIYF; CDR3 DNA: TGCAGTGCCCTATTACAGGAGGGTTATAACGCCATATATTTT
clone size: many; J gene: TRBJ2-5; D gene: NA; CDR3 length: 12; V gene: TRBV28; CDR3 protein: CASSSLRETQYF; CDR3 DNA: TGTGCCAGCAGTTCCCTGCGGGAGACCCAGTACTTC
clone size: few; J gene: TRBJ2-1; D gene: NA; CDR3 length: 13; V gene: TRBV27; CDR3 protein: CASSLKSGREQFF; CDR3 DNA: TGTGCCAGCAGTTTGAAATCGGGTCGCGAGCAGTTCTTC
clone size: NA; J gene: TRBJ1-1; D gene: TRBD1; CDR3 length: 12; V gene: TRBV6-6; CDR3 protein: CAGRRQGTEAFF; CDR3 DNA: TGTGCCGGCAGACGACAGGGCACTGAAGCTTTCTTT
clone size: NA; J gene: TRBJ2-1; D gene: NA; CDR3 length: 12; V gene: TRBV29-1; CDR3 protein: CSVGVGYNEQFF; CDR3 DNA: TGCAGCGTGGGGGTAGGTTACAATGAGCAGTTCTTC
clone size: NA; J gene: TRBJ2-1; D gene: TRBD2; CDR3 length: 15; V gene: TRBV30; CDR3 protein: CAWGVDSGRFNEQFF; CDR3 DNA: TGTGCCTGGGGGGTGGATAGCGGGAGGTTCAATGAGCAGTTCTTC
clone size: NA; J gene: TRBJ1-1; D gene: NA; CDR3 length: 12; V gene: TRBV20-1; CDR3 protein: CSVATSDTEAFF; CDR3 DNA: TGCAGTGTTGCGACCTCGGACACTGAAGCTTTCTTT
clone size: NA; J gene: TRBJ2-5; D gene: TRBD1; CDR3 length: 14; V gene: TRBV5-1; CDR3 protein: CASSSGTGRETQYF; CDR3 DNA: TGCGCCAGCAGCTCAGGGACAGGGCGAGAGACCCAGTACTTC
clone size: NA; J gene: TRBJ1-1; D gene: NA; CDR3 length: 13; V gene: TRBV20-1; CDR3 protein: CSARGSGNTEAFF; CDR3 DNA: TGCAGTGCTAGGGGGTCAGGCAACACTGAAGCTTTCTTT
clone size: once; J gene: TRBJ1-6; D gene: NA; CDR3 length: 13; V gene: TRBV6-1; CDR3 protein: CASRDGYNSPLHF; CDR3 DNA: TGTGCCAGCAGGGACGGTTATAATTCACCCCTCCACTTT
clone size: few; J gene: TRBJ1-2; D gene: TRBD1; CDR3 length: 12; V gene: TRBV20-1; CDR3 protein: CSATGQGAGYTF; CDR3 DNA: TGCAGTGCTACTGGACAGGGTGCTGGCTACACCTTC
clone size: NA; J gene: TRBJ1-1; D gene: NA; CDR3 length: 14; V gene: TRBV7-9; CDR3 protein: CASSRGQRNTEAFF; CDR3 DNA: TGTGCCAGCAGCCGAGGACAGCGGAACACTGAAGCTTTCTTT
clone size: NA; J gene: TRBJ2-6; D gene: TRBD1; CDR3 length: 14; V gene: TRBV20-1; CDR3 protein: CSTRQGSGANVLTF; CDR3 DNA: TGCAGTACTAGACAGGGCTCTGGGGCCAACGTCCTGACTTTC
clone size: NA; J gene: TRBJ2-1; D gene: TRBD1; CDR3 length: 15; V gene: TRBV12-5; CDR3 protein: CASAPGTGGFNEQFF; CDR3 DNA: TGTGCTAGTGCCCCCGGGACAGGGGGTTTTAATGAGCAGTTCTTC
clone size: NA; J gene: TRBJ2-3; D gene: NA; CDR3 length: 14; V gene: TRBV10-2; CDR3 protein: CASLPAGRTDTQYF; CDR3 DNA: TGCGCCAGCCTTCCGGCCGGGCGCACAGATACGCAGTATTTT
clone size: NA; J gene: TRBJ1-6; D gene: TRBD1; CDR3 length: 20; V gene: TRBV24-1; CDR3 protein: CATSDLRPSRGNLCNSPLHF; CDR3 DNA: TGTGCCACCAGTGACCTCAGACCCTCCAGGGGGAACCTCTGTAATTCACCCCTCCACTTT
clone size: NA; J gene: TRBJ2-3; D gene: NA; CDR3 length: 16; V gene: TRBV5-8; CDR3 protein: CASSPGRGRATDTQYF; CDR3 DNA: TGTGCCAGCAGCCCGGGTCGTGGTAGGGCCACAGATACGCAGTATTTT
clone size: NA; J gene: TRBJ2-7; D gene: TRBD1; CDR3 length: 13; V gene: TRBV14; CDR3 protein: CASSLLQGAEQYF; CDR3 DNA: TGTGCCAGCAGCCTTTTACAGGGGGCCGAGCAGTACTTC